Listed here are 8 T cell receptor beta chains from one sample, sequenced in a study of blood T cell repertoires in COVID-19. Sequenced by immunoSEQ multiplex PCR; TCRdb stores in-frame clones only, minus some. The data contain 150,000 to 160,000 clones, approximately 80% of them singletons. The sequenced material came from peripheral blood. The receptor source for this set is a woman aged 60-75 years with COVID-19, enrolled during active disease.

The rearrangement links TRBV5-1 to TRBJ2-1, with 7 nucleotides matching TRBD2. J was trimmed by 0 bases and V by 0 bases; bases with no gene match: 6. Germline V lookup: CDR1 SGHRS, CDR2 YFSETQ. CDR3 length equals 17 residues. CDR3 nucleotides: TGCGCCAGCAGCTTGGAAGGGCGGGGGAGCTCCTACAATGAGCAGTTCTTC. Its protein product is CASSLEGRGSSYNEQFF.

A remark on this clone: The junction departs from germline at one end; a sequencing error may be responsible. This rearrangement joins TRBV7-7 to TRBJ2-1; a weak D match, TRBD1 (6 bases). From germline, CDR1 is SSHAT and CDR2 FNYEAQ (reference sequence). This CDR3 is 15 amino acids long. This CDR3 reads CASSRRGRDIDEQFF. In nucleotides, the CDR3 is TGTGCTAGCAGCCGCAGGGGACGCGATATAGATGAGCAGTTCTTC.

The genes are TRBV11-1 and TRBJ1-2; D is unclear. This CDR3 contains 15 residues. CDR1 and CDR2 (germline): SGHAT, FQDESV (reference sequence). Trimming cost V 1 base and J 2 bases, with 11 bases left between them. CDR3 loop: CASSLDHTANYGYTF. The DNA of the CDR3 is TGTGCCAGCAGCTTAGACCATACAGCAAACTATGGCTACACCTTC. The full variable domain, rest sourced from reference TRBV11-1 and TRBJ1-2, is EAEVAQSPRYKITEKSQAVAFWCDPISGHATLYWYRQILGQGPELLVQFQDESVVDDSQLPKDRFSAERLKGVDSTLKIQPAELGDSAMYLCASSLDHTANYGYTFGSGTRLTVV.

The CDR3 DNA reads TGTGCCAGCAGCCCCAGACTAGCGGGGGAAGAGACCCAGTACTTC. This encodes CASSPRLAGEETQYF. This rearrangement joins TRBV11-2 to TRBJ2-5; 12 nucleotides align to TRBD2. Germline V gene data show CDR1 as SGHAT and CDR2 as FQNNGV. This CDR3 has 15 residues. J was trimmed by 3 bases and V by 5 bases; bases with no gene match: 4.

The chain couples TRBV5-4 to TRBJ1-2, with D uncertain. CDR1 is SGHNT, CDR2 YYREEE, per germline (reference sequence). V was cut by 3 bases and J by 4 bases, with 10 bases left in between. This CDR3 region has 13 residues. In DNA, the CDR3 is TGTGCCAGCAGCTCCCGCCGAGTCTATGGCTACACCTTC. It yields the protein CASSSRRVYGYTF.

The J gene is TRBJ1-3, the V gene TRBV30; TRBD1 matches 7 bases. After removal of 0 bases from V and 4 bases from J, the junction contained 6 bases not matched to a gene. CDR1 and CDR2 (germline): GTSNPN, SVGIG (reference sequence). This CDR3 has 15 amino acids. CDR3 region: CAWSVPRGVGNTIYF. The CDR3 DNA reads TGTGCCTGGAGTGTACCCAGGGGGGTCGGAAACACCATATATTTT.

This clone was picked up many times. This rearrangement joins TRBV3-1 (or the pseudogene TRBV3-2) to TRBJ2-1; 7 bases match TRBD2. This CDR3 spans 15 amino acids. Germline V gene sequence: CDR1 LGHDT, CDR2 YNNKEL (reference sequence). With 2 bases clipped from V and 12 bases from J, the junction kept 13 bases outside the gene matches. Written as DNA, the CDR3 is TGTGCCAGCAGCCAATACGGGGGGAGGCGCTTTGGGCAGTTCTTC. Amino acids: CASSQYGGRRFGQFF.

This chain connects TRBV5-1 to TRBJ2-6; D unclear. Trimming removed 7 bases at V and 2 bases at J, with 7 bases between. This CDR3 has 13 residues. Germline V gene lookup returns CDR1 SGHRS and CDR2 YFSETQ. The CDR3 region has the DNA TGCGCCAGCGTCCCAGCTGGGGCCAACGTCCTGACTTTC. This sequence encodes CASVPAGANVLTF.